Each of the 23 T cell receptor beta chains below was sequenced from the same sample in a study of Graves' ophthalmopathy and Graves' hyperthyroidism. From RNA, the CDR3 regions of TCR beta chains were amplified and sequenced. RT-PCR was first run with HTBI primers, then multiplex PCR in a second round. MiXCR was run by TCRdb on the multiplex PCR reads, yielding one entry per CDR3 protein. The sample lists hundreds of thousands of distinct CDR3 sequences, approximately 21% occurring once. Sample: peripheral blood. These receptors were collected from a woman younger than 35 with stable Graves' hyperthyroidism.

V usage is TRBV11-1 and J usage is TRBJ2-2, with 12 positions matching TRBD2. The CDR3 contains 16 residues. Unmatched junction bases numbered 2, after V lost 6 bases and J lost 0 bases. Germline CDR1 is SGHAT and CDR2 is FQDESV (reference sequence). CDR3 coding DNA: TGTGCCAGCAGGACTAGCGGGGGCCCGAACACCGGGGAGCTGTTTTTT. Protein sequence: CASRTSGGPNTGELFF.

This clonotype was counted at least ten times. This chain joins TRBV6-2 or TRBV6-3 and TRBJ2-7; D remains unclear. The germline gives CDR1 MNHEY, CDR2 SVGEGT. This CDR3 spans 13 amino acids. V lost 2 bases, J lost 3 bases, and 8 bases lay in between. The DNA for the CDR3 is TGTGCCAGCAGTTACGGCAGAAACTACGAGCAGTACTTC. Protein sequence: CASSYGRNYEQYF.

In this sample, this clonotype turned up many times. The V gene is TRBV28, the J gene TRBJ2-7; 9 bases are shared with TRBD2. The germline gives CDR1 MDHEN, CDR2 SYDVKM. CDR3 length equals 15 residues. Germline trimming cut 4 bases from V and 2 bases from J; bases unmatched to any gene: 6. The CDR3 protein is CASSSSSGAAYEQYF. The CDR3 DNA reads TGTGCCAGCAGTTCGTCTAGCGGGGCCGCCTACGAGCAGTACTTC.

This clonotype was counted at least ten times. The rearrangement joins TRBV6-5 to TRBJ2-7; D not resolved. Germline CDR1 is MNHEY and CDR2 is SVGAGI. Trimming cost V 2 bases and J 6 bases, with 17 bases left between them. The CDR3 contains 15 residues. In DNA, the CDR3 is TGTGCCAGCAGTTACAGTGGAAGGGTAAAATCCGAGCAGTACTTC. This translates into CASSYSGRVKSEQYF.

This rearrangement joins TRBV6-5 to TRBJ2-2; 8 bases fit TRBD1. The CDR3 length is 14 residues. Germline CDR1 reads MNHEY; CDR2 reads SVGAGI. The V and J ends lost 4 bases and 9 bases, in that order; junction bases with no gene match: 7. The CDR3 sequence: CASSSTGVSWELFF. Here the CDR3 DNA reads TGTGCCAGCAGTTCGACAGGGGTATCCTGGGAGCTGTTTTTT.

At least ten counts were recorded for this clonotype. V is TRBV11-1 and J is TRBJ2-7; the match to TRBD1 covers 8 bases. The germline V gene encodes CDR1 SGHAT and CDR2 FQDESV (reference sequence). The CDR3 runs to 14 residues. Losses at the gene ends were 6 bases for V and 1 base for J; bases not matched to a gene: 5. The CDR3 DNA reads TGTGCCAGCAGGGATGACAGGGGTTCCTACGAGCAGTACTTC. Amino acid sequence: CASRDDRGSYEQYF. Full variable domain (remainder filled in from reference TRBV11-1 and TRBJ2-7): EAEVAQSPRYKITEKSQAVAFWCDPISGHATLYWYRQILGQGPELLVQFQDESVVDDSQLPKDRFSAERLKGVDSTLKIQPAELGDSAMYLCASRDDRGSYEQYFGPGTRLTVT.

The rearrangement links TRBV20-1 to TRBJ2-7, with 10 bases identical to TRBD1. CDR3 size: 15 residues. The junction had 10 bases not matched to a gene; V was cut back by 5 bases and J by 3 bases. Germline CDR1 is DFQATT and CDR2 is SNEGSKA (reference sequence). The chain's CDR3 is CSASGTGDNYYEQYF. As DNA, the CDR3 is TGCAGTGCTTCCGGGACAGGGGACAACTACTACGAGCAGTACTTC.

This clonotype has a count of ten or more. This chain connects TRBV30 to TRBJ2-5; possibly TRBD2 for D (5 bases). The germline V gene encodes CDR1 GTSNPN and CDR2 SVGIG (reference sequence). The V gene lost 4 bases and the J gene lost 1 base, with 10 bases spanning the gap. The CDR3 has 13 amino acids. CDR3 bases: TGTGCCTGGAATAGACTACTCCAAGAGACCCAGTACTTC. It translates to CAWNRLLQETQYF. The full variable domain, in which reference TRBV30 and TRBJ2-5 provide the parts outside the CDR3, is SQTIHQWPATLVQPVGSPLSLECTVEGTSNPNLYWYRQAAGRGLQLLFYSVGIGQISSEVPQNLSASRPQDRQFILSSKKLLLSDSGFYLCAWNRLLQETQYFGPGTRLLVL.

V and J are TRBV6-1 and TRBJ1-6, with 7 bases identical to TRBD1. Looked up from germline, CDR1 is MNHNS and CDR2 is SASEGT. The CDR3 runs 15 residues. J was trimmed by 9 bases and V by 0 bases; bases with no gene match: 5. The CDR3 loop reads CASSEATQGVSPLHF. CDR3 sequence (DNA): TGTGCCAGCAGTGAAGCGACGCAGGGGGTTTCACCCCTCCACTTT.

Details on this clonotype: This clone may be a read error of a much larger clone one base away. The conserved final phenylalanine or tryptophan is absent from the CDR3, which likely points to a read error. The CDR3 sequence: CASSGPGTVSYEQYL. The CDR3 coding sequence is TGTGCCAGCAGTGGCCCGGGGACAGTCTCCTACGAGCAGTACCTC. This chain connects TRBV6-4 to TRBJ2-7; 7 bases are shared with TRBD1. Germline-derived CDR1 and CDR2 are MRHNA and SNTAGT. This CDR3 spans 15 amino acids. V trimming: 4 bases; J trimming: 0 bases; junction bases outside the gene matches: 6.

Ten or more counts support this clonotype. The chain has TRBV30 and TRBJ1-6; the D gene is possibly TRBD1 (6 bases). This CDR3 is 14 amino acids long. Germline loops: CDR1 GTSNPN, CDR2 SVGIG (reference sequence). Trimming took 6 bases from V and 10 from J, leaving 19 bases between them. The DNA for the CDR3 is TGTGCCTGCCGCAACGGGGGGGCAGGATCACCCCTCCACTTT. Its protein is CACRNGGAGSPLHF.

The chain uses TRBV29-1 and TRBJ2-2, with D perhaps TRBD2 (5 bases). The CDR3 has 13 residues. V was cut by 2 bases and J by 1 base, with 5 bases left in between. Germline values: CDR1 SQVTM, CDR2 ANQGSEA. CDR3 in amino acids: CSVESGNTGELFF. The CDR3, as DNA: TGCAGCGTTGAAAGCGGGAACACCGGGGAGCTGTTTTTT.

Turning to this clonotype: Just one base apart from a much larger clone, this may be a read error. The chain carries TRBV3-1 and TRBJ2-7; the match to TRBD1 covers 8 bases. The CDR3 consists of 14 residues. Germline values: CDR1 LGHDT, CDR2 YNNKEL (reference sequence). The CDR3 DNA sequence: TGTGCCTGCAGCCAACTGGACAGGGTTAGGGAGCAGTACTTC. This sequence encodes CACSQLDRVREQYF.

At least ten counts were recorded for this clonotype. CDR3 residues: CASSYTGLDGYTF. The CDR3 coding sequence is TGTGCCAGCAGCTACACGGGACTCGATGGCTACACCTTC. V usage is TRBV6-5 and J usage is TRBJ1-2; a possible D gene is TRBD1 (5 bases). V was pared by 6 bases and J by 6 bases, with 14 bases between. Germline lookup yields CDR1 MNHEY and CDR2 SVGAGI. The CDR3 consists of 13 residues.

V usage is TRBV27 and J usage is TRBJ1-1; possible D gene TRBD1, 6 bases. V lost 8 bases and J 2 bases, leaving 15 bases between the germline ends. This CDR3 spans 14 amino acids. Looked up from germline, CDR1 is MNHEY and CDR2 is SMNVEV (reference sequence). The CDR3 DNA reads TGTGCCAGCTATCCGGCAGGGGCCAACACTGAAGCTTTCTTT. Translating gives CASYPAGANTEAFF.

At least ten counts were recorded for this clonotype. V is TRBV27 and J is TRBJ1-6, with unresolved D. The CDR3 runs to 15 residues. The ends were cut back, 6 bases at V and 6 bases at J, with 15 bases in the middle. Per germline, CDR1 MNHEY and CDR2 SMNVEV (reference sequence). The CDR3 here is CASRPLTRPNSPLHF. The DNA of the CDR3 is TGTGCCAGCAGGCCACTTACTCGGCCTAATTCACCCCTCCACTTT.

The chain employs TRBV18 and TRBJ2-2; D is unresolved. Germline CDR1 reads KGHSH; CDR2 reads LQKENI. The CDR3 is made up of 16 amino acids. Trimming left V 4 bases short and J 4 bases short, with 16 bases between. The CDR3 sequence: CASSRKNPYGTGELFF. For the CDR3, the DNA is TGTGCCAGCTCACGTAAGAACCCCTACGGCACCGGGGAGCTGTTTTTT.

The chain uses TRBV28 and TRBJ1-1; D is unresolved. The CDR3 spans 14 residues. V was cut by 5 bases and J by 4 bases, with 14 bases left in between. Germline CDR1 and CDR2: MDHEN and SYDVKM. For the CDR3, the DNA is TGTGCCAGCAGTGGTCAGGCGATCAGCACTGAAGCTTTCTTT. Translation: CASSGQAISTEAFF.

With respect to this clonotype: This may be a read error, as it is one base from a much larger clone. V usage is TRBV7-2 and J usage is TRBJ2-2; 10 bases align to TRBD1. The CDR3 loop spans 17 amino acids. In germline, CDR1 is SGHTA, CDR2 FQGNSA. The trim removed 2 bases at V and 4 bases at J, leaving 7 bases unmatched. CDR3: CASSLPPGTGATGELFF. The DNA of the CDR3 is TGTGCCAGCAGCTTACCGCCCGGGACAGGGGCCACCGGGGAGCTGTTTTTT.

The V gene is TRBV12-5, the J gene TRBJ2-5; D is ambiguous. Germline CDR1 and CDR2: LGHNT and FRNRAP. Trimming stripped 1 base from V and 1 base from J, with 7 bases between. The CDR3 runs 14 residues. The CDR3 loop reads CASGLGRTQETQYF. CDR3 coding DNA: TGTGCTAGTGGTTTGGGACGGACCCAAGAGACCCAGTACTTC.

In its sample, this clonotype was seen a few times. The chain uses TRBV2 and TRBJ2-2; TRBD2 is a possible D gene (5 bases). Trimming left V 5 bases short and J 4 bases short, with 11 bases between. CDR1 and CDR2 from the germline V gene are SNHLY and FYNNEI. CDR3 length equals 14 residues. CDR3: CASSLDLATGELFF. The CDR3 DNA is TGTGCCAGCAGTTTGGACTTGGCCACCGGGGAGCTGTTTTTT.

This clonotype has more than one count but fewer than ten. The genes are TRBV5-1 and TRBJ2-7; unclear D gene. Trimming left V 4 bases short and J 4 bases short, with 15 bases between. This CDR3 is built from 14 residues. From germline, CDR1 is SGHRS and CDR2 YFSETQ. The CDR3 region has the DNA TGCGCCAGCAGCATCCTGGACCGCGGATACGAGCAGTACTTC. Its translation: CASSILDRGYEQYF.

This clonotype was detected ten times or more. CDR3 sequence: CASSFWNDRRSGEETQYF. DNA for the CDR3: TGTGCCAGCAGCTTTTGGAACGACAGGCGGTCGGGTGAAGAGACCCAGTACTTC. The chain employs TRBV5-6 and TRBJ2-5; possible D gene TRBD1, 6 bases. Trimming pared 2 bases from V and 3 bases from J, leaving 23 bases between. The germline CDR1 and CDR2 sequences are SGHDT and YYEEEE. This CDR3 has 18 amino acids. The full variable domain, completed using reference TRBV5-6 and TRBJ2-5, is DAGVTQSPTHLIKTRGQQVTLRCSPKSGHDTVSWYQQALGQGPQFIFQYYEEEERQRGNFPDRFSGHQFPNYSSELNVNALLLGDSALYLCASSFWNDRRSGEETQYFGPGTRLLVL.